A selection of T cell receptor beta chains follows, all from one sample in a study of blood T cell repertoires in COVID-19. Libraries were prepared by immunoSEQ multiplex PCR; TCRdb keeps only in-frame clonotypes and omits some of them. This table holds approximately 50,000 clones, approximately 89% found once. Sequencing was performed on peripheral blood. Receptors originate from a human donor in a cohort sampled during active COVID-19. Both conserved end residues are part of each CDR3. A D gene is named only where the DNA matches it firmly. The size of a clone is reported for some rows only, either as once, few or many, or as a class for expanded clones.

TGTGCCAGCACGGACAGGTTGGAACAGCCCCAGCATTTT,CASTDRLEQPQHF,NA,TRBV19,TRBD1,TRBJ1-5
TGTGCCAGCAGCTCCCCTAGCACAAACATTCAGTACTTC,CASSSPSTNIQYF,NA,TRBV7-2,NA,TRBJ2-4
TGCGCCAGCAGCTTGGCGGGAACAGATACGCAGTATTTT,CASSLAGTDTQYF,NA,TRBV5-1,NA,TRBJ2-3
TGTGCCAGCAGCTTTTCAGGGGGGTGGTCCTACAATGAGCAGTTCTTC,CASSFSGGWSYNEQFF,NA,TRBV5-6,NA,TRBJ2-1
TGTGCCAGTGGTGCGACTAGCGGGGGGGCATATACGCAGTATTTT,CASGATSGGAYTQYF,NA,TRBV19,TRBD2,TRBJ2-3
TGTGCCAGCTCACAGTTGCAGGGGGTCCAAGAGACCCAGTACTTC,CASSQLQGVQETQYF,NA,TRBV18,TRBD1,TRBJ2-5
TGTGCCAGCAGCTTAGACAGGGGAGCAGACGAGCAGTACTTC,CASSLDRGADEQYF,NA,TRBV7-2,TRBD1,TRBJ2-7
TGTGCCAGCAGCGTAGAAGGGCAGGGCAACACTGAAGCTTTCTTT,CASSVEGQGNTEAFF,NA,TRBV9,NA,TRBJ1-1
TGTGCCAGCAGCCCAGGCGGACACTTTCGGGAGACCCAGTACTTC,CASSPGGHFRETQYF,few,TRBV7-3,NA,TRBJ2-5
TGTGCCAGCAGTTACCCCGGGACAGGGTCCCAAGAGACCCAGTACTTC,CASSYPGTGSQETQYF,NA,TRBV6-6,TRBD1,TRBJ2-5
TGTGCCAGCAGCCCCCGGGACAGGGGGGAGCAGTACTTC,CASSPRDRGEQYF,once,TRBV5-4,TRBD1,TRBJ2-7
TGCGCCAGCAGCTTTTCGGCGGGCAGGGGGAGGTCACCCCTCCACTTT,CASSFSAGRGRSPLHF,NA,TRBV5-1,TRBD1,TRBJ1-6
TGTGCCAGCAGTGCACAGGGGAGAGGTGGCTACACCTTC,CASSAQGRGGYTF,NA,TRBV25-1,TRBD1,TRBJ1-2
TGTGCCAGCAGCGTAGTTGTCCCAAACACTGAAGCTTTCTTT,CASSVVVPNTEAFF,NA,TRBV9,NA,TRBJ1-1
TGTGCCAGCTCCCCAACCGGGACAGGGCACAATGAGCAGTTCTTC,CASSPTGTGHNEQFF,NA,TRBV18,TRBD1,TRBJ2-1
TGTGCCAGCAGCCACCCCGCGGGGGGATCCTACAATGAGCAGTTCTTC,CASSHPAGGSYNEQFF,NA,TRBV3-1/TRBV3-2,TRBD2,TRBJ2-1